Below, 27 T cell receptor beta chains from the same sample are listed, as sequenced in a study of blood T cell repertoires in COVID-19. The data were produced by immunoSEQ multiplex PCR, yet TCRdb's version contains in-frame clones alone and is incomplete. The sample includes around 260,000 clones, about 88% of them seen just once. Sequencing was performed on peripheral blood. Source of these receptors: a young man with active or convalescent COVID-19.

The chain couples TRBV4-1 to TRBJ1-4; 7 nucleotides align to TRBD1. J gave up 8 bases and V 3 bases, and 12 bases lay outside the gene matches. The CDR3 runs 16 residues. CDR1 and CDR2 (germline): MGHRA, YSYEKL. The CDR3 DNA follows: TGCGCCAGCAGCCATTCAACAGGGGTTTTGTGGGAAAAACTGTTTTTT. It translates to CASSHSTGVLWEKLFF.

The V and J genes are TRBV2 and TRBJ2-7; D perhaps matches TRBD2 (6 bases). Looked up from germline, CDR1 is SNHLY and CDR2 is FYNNEI. Trimming removed 5 bases from V and 5 bases from J, with 10 bases in between. The CDR3 loop spans 12 amino acids. This chain's CDR3 is CASSIGGNEQYF. The DNA for the CDR3 is TGTGCCAGCAGTATAGGAGGGAACGAGCAGTACTTC.

V is TRBV5-4 and J is TRBJ2-1, with 7 bases fitting TRBD1. V shed 3 bases and J 2 bases; nucleotides not matched to a gene: 8. The CDR3 consists of 16 residues. The germline V gene encodes CDR1 SGHNT and CDR2 YYREEE (reference sequence). The CDR3 loop is CASSSRGGETYNEQFF. The CDR3 coding sequence is TGTGCCAGCAGCTCCCGAGGGGGCGAAACCTACAATGAGCAGTTCTTC. The whole variable domain, remainder taken from reference TRBV5-4 and TRBJ2-1, is ETGVTQSPTHLIKTRGQQVTLRCSSQSGHNTVSWYQQALGQGPQFIFQYYREEENGRGNFPPRFSGLQFPNYSSELNVNALELDDSALYLCASSSRGGETYNEQFFGPGTRLTVL.

Written as DNA, the CDR3 is TGTGCCAGCAGAGCCGGGACTAGCGGGGGGTTGGACGAGCAGTACTTC. This gives the protein CASRAGTSGGLDEQYF. This sequence joins TRBV5-4 and TRBJ2-7; 15 bases are a match to TRBD2. The CDR3 is made up of 16 amino acids. Trimming removed 5 bases from V and 5 bases from J; junction bases left unmatched: 8. Looked up from germline, CDR1 is SGHNT and CDR2 is YYREEE (reference sequence).

The V and J genes are TRBV6-6 and TRBJ1-6; a possible D gene is TRBD1 (5 bases). Germline V gene lookup returns CDR1 MNHNY and CDR2 SVGAGI (reference sequence). The CDR3 extends over 13 amino acids. Trimming shortened V by 8 bases and J by 7 bases, and 12 bases separated the two germline ends. The DNA of the CDR3 is TGTGCCAGCGGGTCGACAGCGAATTCACCCCTCCACTTT. This codes for CASGSTANSPLHF.

DNA of the CDR3: TGTGCCAGCAGCCTGGGAGCCAGCGCTAACTATGGCTACACCTTC. As protein: CASSLGASANYGYTF. The rearrangement links TRBV3-1 (or the pseudogene TRBV3-2) to TRBJ1-2, with D unclear. Looked up from germline, CDR1 is LGHDT and CDR2 is YNNKEL (reference sequence). V was clipped by 4 bases and J by 0 bases, with 12 bases between them. The length of the CDR3 is 15 residues.

The rearrangement uses TRBV2 and TRBJ2-1; a weak D match, TRBD1 (6 bases). Trimming took 1 base from V and 10 from J, leaving 11 bases between them. This CDR3 spans 13 amino acids. Germline assignment: CDR1 SNHLY and CDR2 FYNNEI. Here the CDR3 reads CASSEVGRGEQFF. In DNA form, the CDR3 reads TGTGCCAGCAGTGAAGTCGGCAGGGGCGAGCAGTTCTTC.

This rearrangement joins TRBV5-5 to TRBJ1-5; no reliable D call. Trimming left V 3 bases short and J 4 bases short, with 14 bases between. The CDR3 is 15 residues long. Germline V gene lookup returns CDR1 SGHKS and CDR2 YYEKEE (reference sequence). CDR3 sequence reads: CASSSTSGGNQPQHF. In DNA form, the CDR3 reads TGTGCCAGCAGCTCGACCAGCGGAGGTAATCAGCCCCAGCATTTT.

The chain has TRBV12-3 or TRBV12-4 and TRBJ1-1; 11 nucleotides line up with TRBD1. V shed 6 bases and J 6 bases; nucleotides not matched to a gene: 3. The CDR3 consists of 13 residues. The CDR3 coding sequence is TGTGCCAGCAGCAGGGGACAGGGGGCTGAAGCTTTCTTT. Its translation: CASSRGQGAEAFF.

J is TRBJ1-2 and V is TRBV18, with D maybe TRBD1 (6 bases). Germline V gene sequence: CDR1 KGHSH, CDR2 LQKENI. The CDR3 spans 14 residues. V dropped 2 bases and J dropped 0 bases, with 7 bases sitting between them. CDR3 region: CASSPDRTNYGYTF. CDR3 DNA sequence: TGTGCCAGCTCACCAGACAGGACTAACTATGGCTACACCTTC.

The chain employs TRBV4-1 and TRBJ2-7; maybe TRBD2 (6 bases). Per germline, CDR1 MGHRA and CDR2 YSYEKL. The CDR3 covers 17 residues. V was cut by 4 bases and J by 1 base, with 20 bases left in between. For the CDR3, the DNA is TGCGCCAGCAGCCCTTACGGAGGGCAATCTCCATCCTACGAGCAGTACTTC. Its protein product is CASSPYGGQSPSYEQYF.

V and J are TRBV27 and TRBJ2-3, with TRBD1 as a possible D gene (6 bases). Trimming took 3 bases from V and 3 from J, leaving 10 bases between them. The CDR3 extends over 14 amino acids. CDR1 MNHEY and CDR2 SMNVEV come from the germline V gene (reference sequence). The CDR3 DNA reads TGTGCCAGCAGTTTGGCCCAGGGGACAGATACGCAGTATTTT. Protein sequence: CASSLAQGTDTQYF.

V and J are TRBV19 and TRBJ1-2; tentative D call: TRBD1 (6 bases). The V end lost 8 bases, the J end lost 3 bases, and 13 bases lay between the germline ends. Germline CDR1 and CDR2: LNHDA and SQIVND (reference sequence). The CDR3 is 13 amino acids. The CDR3 sequence: CASEDSEYYGYTF. As DNA, the CDR3 is TGTGCCAGTGAGGACAGCGAGTACTATGGCTACACCTTC.

The chain combines TRBV19 with TRBJ1-5; no firm D call. This CDR3 comprises 15 residues. Looked up from germline, CDR1 is LNHDA and CDR2 is SQIVND (reference sequence). V lost 3 bases and J lost 0, with 9 bases in between. CDR3 sequence: CASSIVALSNQPQHF. CDR3 DNA sequence: TGTGCCAGTAGTATTGTTGCGCTTAGCAATCAGCCCCAGCATTTT.

This clone appeared a single time. The V and J genes are TRBV20-1 and TRBJ2-3; tentative D call: TRBD1 (6 bases). The CDR3 is 15 amino acids. Germline values: CDR1 DFQATT, CDR2 SNEGSKA (reference sequence). Trimming took 3 bases from V and 6 from J, leaving 19 bases between them. The DNA for the CDR3 is TGCAGTGCTAGTAGAGACACAGGGCACCAGGATACGCAGTATTTT. This gives the protein CSASRDTGHQDTQYF.

The rearrangement uses TRBV5-1 and TRBJ2-7; D is possibly TRBD1 (6 bases). The CDR3 length is 14 residues. Germline CDR1 and CDR2: SGHRS and YFSETQ. Trimming removed 2 bases from V and 5 bases from J, with 14 bases in between. CDR3 in amino acids: CASSLRSGGHEQYF. The CDR3 DNA sequence: TGCGCCAGCAGCTTAAGGTCTGGGGGCCACGAGCAGTACTTC. Full variable domain (missing parts from reference TRBV5-1 and TRBJ2-7): KAGVTQTPRYLIKTRGQQVTLSCSPISGHRSVSWYQQTPGQGLQFLFEYFSETQRNKGNFPGRFSGRQFSNSRSEMNVSTLELGDSALYLCASSLRSGGHEQYFGPGTRLTVT.

This sequence joins TRBV15 and TRBJ1-4, with D unresolved. CDR3 size: 13 residues. The germline V and J ends were trimmed by 3 bases and 4 bases, with 6 bases remaining between them. Germline V gene data show CDR1 as LNHNV and CDR2 as YYDKDF (reference sequence). The CDR3 sequence: CATSSSHNEKLFF. CDR3 bases: TGTGCCACCAGCAGTTCCCATAATGAAAAACTGTTTTTT.

The chain couples TRBV30 to TRBJ1-1; TRBD1 is a possible D gene (5 bases). CDR3 size: 14 residues. CDR1 and CDR2 from the germline V gene are GTSNPN and SVGIG (reference sequence). V was clipped by 4 bases and J by 0 bases, with 12 bases between them. CDR3 amino acids: CAWNKQDLNTEAFF. The CDR3 DNA reads TGTGCCTGGAATAAACAGGATTTGAACACTGAAGCTTTCTTT. The full variable domain, completed using reference TRBV30 and TRBJ1-1, is SQTIHQWPATLVQPVGSPLSLECTVEGTSNPNLYWYRQAAGRGLQLLFYSVGIGQISSEVPQNLSASRPQDRQFILSSKKLLLSDSGFYLCAWNKQDLNTEAFFGQGTRLTVV.

The rearrangement joins TRBV7-7 to TRBJ2-5; 8 nucleotides match TRBD2. Trimming took 6 bases from V and 4 from J; bases not matched to a gene: 13. The CDR3 is 16 amino acids. The germline V gene encodes CDR1 SSHAT and CDR2 FNYEAQ (reference sequence). The CDR3, as DNA: TGTGCCAGCAGTCAAGGGTTTCAAGCGGGGGCAGAGACCCAGTACTTC. Translation: CASSQGFQAGAETQYF.

The genes are TRBV29-1 and TRBJ1-1, with 11 bases lining up with TRBD1. CDR1 and CDR2 (germline): SQVTM, ANQGSEA. The CDR3 loop spans 14 amino acids. V dropped 4 bases and J dropped 4; count of bases not matched to a gene: 5. CDR3: CSVGTGTGGTEAFF. The CDR3 DNA is TGCAGCGTTGGCACCGGGACAGGGGGCACTGAAGCTTTCTTT.

V and J are TRBV23-1 and TRBJ2-5; 11 bases are a match to TRBD1. TRBV23-1 is marked as an open reading frame, function uncertain. V was clipped by 6 bases and J by 3 bases; unmatched bases: 12. The CDR3 loop spans 17 amino acids. CDR3 residues: CASSPPRRDRGKETQYF. The CDR3 nucleotides are TGCGCCAGCAGCCCTCCCCGGCGGGACAGGGGGAAAGAGACCCAGTACTTC.

To note about this clone: Other DNA sequences from this sample encode an identical CDR3 as well. The J gene is TRBJ1-2, the V gene TRBV9; 7 bases are shared with TRBD1. The CDR3 length is 14 residues. V trimming: 2 bases; J trimming: 2 bases; junction bases outside the gene matches: 3. The germline V gene encodes CDR1 SGDLS and CDR2 YYNGEE. Written as DNA, the CDR3 is TGTGCCAGCAGCGTGGCGACAGGGAACTATGGCTACACCTTC. It yields the protein CASSVATGNYGYTF.

CDR3 nucleotide sequence: TGTGCCAGCAGCAAGCCCGTACAAGAGACCCAGTACTTC. It yields the protein CASSKPVQETQYF. The J gene is TRBJ2-5, the V gene TRBV5-4, with no clear D. Trimming stripped 4 bases from V and 2 bases from J, with 9 bases between. The CDR3 totals 13 residues. The V gene's germline CDR1 is SGHNT and CDR2 YYREEE (reference sequence).

V usage is TRBV2 and J usage is TRBJ1-6, with D tentatively TRBD1 (6 bases). The CDR3 consists of 15 residues. Per germline, CDR1 SNHLY and CDR2 FYNNEI. V dropped 4 bases and J dropped 14 bases, with 21 bases sitting between them. The DNA for the CDR3 is TGTGCCAGCAGTGGGGGGCAGGGATTAATTCAAGCCCTCCACTTT. Protein: CASSGGQGLIQALHF.

V usage is TRBV4-1 and J usage is TRBJ1-1; D is undetermined. Germline V gives CDR1 MGHRA, CDR2 YSYEKL. Trimming took 0 bases from V and 1 from J, leaving 6 bases between them. This CDR3 is 14 amino acids long. The CDR3 spells CASSQEWANTEAFF. As DNA, the CDR3 is TGCGCCAGCAGCCAAGAATGGGCGAACACTGAAGCTTTCTTT.

The J gene is TRBJ1-1, the V gene TRBV6-5; perhaps TRBD1 as D (5 bases). The V gene's germline CDR1 is MNHEY and CDR2 SVGAGI. Trimming pared 4 bases from V and 4 bases from J, leaving 16 bases between. This CDR3 has 15 residues. The CDR3 nucleotides read TGTGCCAGCAGTTCTTGGATAACAGGCCGCACTGAAGCTTTCTTT. Its translation is CASSSWITGRTEAFF.

This clone was observed a single time. The rearrangement uses TRBV30 and TRBJ2-6; unclear D gene. The CDR3 length is 15 residues. The V and J ends lost 2 bases and 2 bases respectively, with 10 bases between them. Germline lookup yields CDR1 GTSNPN and CDR2 SVGIG (reference sequence). CDR3 bases: TGTGCCTGGAGTCCCGGTCGGGCTGGGGCCAACGTCCTGACTTTC. Amino acids: CAWSPGRAGANVLTF.